This is a list of T cell receptor beta chains from one sample in a study of cytomegalovirus exposure and HLA in healthy donors. Sequencing used immunoSEQ multiplex PCR; TCRdb keeps in-frame clones, though not all of them. The data hold about 140,000 clones, with around 82% observed a single time. The source material was PBMCs. The receptors shown here come from a woman aged 18-29 years in good health and CMV-seropositive. CDR3s include the opening cysteine and the closing phenylalanine or tryptophan. D genes are given only for firm matches. For some rows the clone size is stated as once, few or many, or as a class when expanded; others skip it.

>TRBV27|TRBJ1-2|TRBD1|.
TGTGCCAGCTCCGAGACAGGGGGCCACTATGGCTACACCTTC
CASSETGGHYGYTF
>TRBV5-5|TRBJ2-7|.|.
TGTGCCAGCAGCTTTACCCTAAACTACGAGCAGTACTTC
CASSFTLNYEQYF
>TRBV5-4|TRBJ2-5|TRBD2|.
TGTGCCAGCAGCCCACTAGCGGGGGGGCCGGAGACCCAGTACTTC
CASSPLAGGPETQYF
>TRBV6-1|TRBJ1-2|.|.
TGTGCCAGCAGTGTTCAGATAACTAACTATGGCTACACCTTC
CASSVQITNYGYTF
>TRBV12-1|TRBJ1-1|.|.
TGTGCCAGCGGCTTTGCAGGGGAAGGGGCGAACACTGAAGCTTTCTTT
CASGFAGEGANTEAFF
>TRBV19|TRBJ1-1|TRBD1|.
TGTGCCAGTAGTCTTTCAGGGGGCGAATGGTACACTGAAGCTTTCTTT
CASSLSGGEWYTEAFF
>TRBV7-8|TRBJ1-5|.|once
TGTGCCAGCAGTTTCAGAGGGCCCAATCAGCCCCAGCATTTT
CASSFRGPNQPQHF
>TRBV18|TRBJ2-7|TRBD2|.
TGTGCCAGCTCACCGACTAGCGGGGGTTACGAGCAGTACTTC
CASSPTSGGYEQYF
>TRBV27|TRBJ2-6|.|.
TGTGCCAGCGGCGGTCTAGTCGGCCTCTCTGGGGCCAACGTCCTGACTTTC
CASGGLVGLSGANVLTF
>TRBV29-1|TRBJ1-2|.|.
TGCAGCGTTGAAATGGCAGGGGTTCGTGACTATGGCTACACCTTC
CSVEMAGVRDYGYTF
>TRBV4-3|TRBJ2-1|.|many
TGCGCCAGCAGCCGCGGACAAGAGTACAATGAGCAGTTCTTC
CASSRGQEYNEQFF
>TRBV9|TRBJ1-1|.|.
TGTGCCAGCAGCGTGGGGGCGTCGGACGAATACTTAGACACTGAAGCTTTCTTT
CASSVGASDEYLDTEAFF
>TRBV6-5|TRBJ2-4|TRBD2|.
TGTGCCAGCAGTCGGACTCGCGGGGGGGGCCAGCCTAAGTACTTC
CASSRTRGGGQPKYF
>TRBV28|TRBJ2-7|.|.
TGTGCCAGCACCTCCTCAGGGGCCGGCCAATACGAGCAGTACTTC
CASTSSGAGQYEQYF
>TRBV25-1|TRBJ1-5|TRBD1|.
TGTGCCAGCAGTGAAGACAGGGTGGATCAGCCCCAGCATTTT
CASSEDRVDQPQHF
>TRBV4-3|TRBJ1-2|.|.
TGCGCCAGCAGCCTCCAAGGAGGGTCCCTCTATGGCTACACCTTC
CASSLQGGSLYGYTF